This T cell receptor (beta chain) was obtained from a study of control samples from healthy donors and cancer patients. Here immunoSEQ multiplex PCR was the method, and the copy in TCRdb shows in-frame clones only, minus some. The table records roughly 190,000 clones, about 89% of them present only once. Germline V lookup: CDR1 MNHEY, CDR2 SVGAGI. V was trimmed by 0 bases and J by 8 bases, leaving 16 bases between them. The CDR3 contains 16 residues. This TCR was recovered from a man aged 25 to 40 in good health. What was sequenced was blood. V gene TRBV6-5 combines with J gene TRBJ1-4; tentatively, D is TRBD1 (6 bases). The CDR3 bases are TGTGCCAGCAGTTACTCGTCATGGGGGGCGCGAGAAAAACTGTTTTTT. It translates to CASSYSSWGAREKLFF.